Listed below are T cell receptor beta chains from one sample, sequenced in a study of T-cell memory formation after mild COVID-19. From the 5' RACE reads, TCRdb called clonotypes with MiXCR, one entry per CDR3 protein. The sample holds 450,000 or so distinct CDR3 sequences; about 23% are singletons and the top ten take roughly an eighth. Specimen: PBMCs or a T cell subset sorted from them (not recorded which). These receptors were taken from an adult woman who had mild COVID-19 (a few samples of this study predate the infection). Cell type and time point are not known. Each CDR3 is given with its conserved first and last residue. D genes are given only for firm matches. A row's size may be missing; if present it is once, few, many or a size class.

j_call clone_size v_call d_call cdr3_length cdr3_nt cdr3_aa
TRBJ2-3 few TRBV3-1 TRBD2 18 TGTGCCAGCAGCCACGGACTAGCGGGGACGGGGGTGGCAGATACGCAGTATTTT CASSHGLAGTGVADTQYF
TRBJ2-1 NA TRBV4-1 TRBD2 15 TGCGCCAGCAGCTTACTAGCGGGGGGGGCAAATGAGCAGTTCTTC CASSLLAGGANEQFF
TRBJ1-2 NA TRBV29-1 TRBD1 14 TGCAGCGCCCTGGGGGGGGACAGGGGAGATGGCTACACCTTC CSALGGDRGDGYTF
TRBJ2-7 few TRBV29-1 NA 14 TGCAGCGTGATGCGTAGCAGGGCCTCCTACGAGCAGTACTTC CSVMRSRASYEQYF
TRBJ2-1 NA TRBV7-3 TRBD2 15 TGTGCCAGCAGCTCGGGGGGTACTAATTACAATGAGCAGTTCTTC CASSSGGTNYNEQFF
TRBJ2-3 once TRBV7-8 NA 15 TGTGCCAGCCAGGAGGCCTGGTGGGGCACAGATACGCAGTATTTT CASQEAWWGTDTQYF
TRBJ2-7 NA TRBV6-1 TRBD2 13 TGTGCCAGCCTGAGCGGGGCACACTACGAGCAGTACTTC CASLSGAHYEQYF
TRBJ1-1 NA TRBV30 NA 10 TGTACGTCCGGCGGCACTGAAGCTTTCTTT CTSGGTEAFF
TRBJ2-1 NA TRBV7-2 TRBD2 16 TGTGCCAGCAGCCAAAATAGCGGGATTAGCTACAATGAGCAGTTCTTC CASSQNSGISYNEQFF
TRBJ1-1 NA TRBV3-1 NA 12 TGTGCCAGCAGCCAACTGGGCACTGAAGCTTTCTTT CASSQLGTEAFF
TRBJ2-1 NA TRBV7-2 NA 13 TGTGCCAGCGGTAGGATACTCTACAATGAGCAGTTCTTC CASGRILYNEQFF
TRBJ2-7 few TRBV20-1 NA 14 TGCAGTGCTAAACGGCTAGAGGGCCCCTACGAGCAGTACTTC CSAKRLEGPYEQYF
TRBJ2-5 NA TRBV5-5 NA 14 TGTGCCAGCAGCTTGTGGTTCAGGGAAGAGACCCAGTACTTC CASSLWFREETQYF
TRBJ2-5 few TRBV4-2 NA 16 TGTGCCAGCAGCCCCCGTGCTAATCTGGGCCAAGAGACCCAGTACTTC CASSPRANLGQETQYF
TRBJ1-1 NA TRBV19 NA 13 TGTGCCAGTAATAATTTTATGAACACTGAAGCTTTCTTT CASNNFMNTEAFF
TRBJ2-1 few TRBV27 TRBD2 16 TGTGCCAGCAGTCCCCTGGCTAGCGGGAGGGCCAGTGAGCAGTTCTTC CASSPLASGRASEQFF
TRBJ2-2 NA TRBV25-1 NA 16 TGTGCCAGCAGTGACCACCGACGGACGAACACCGGGGAGCTGTTTTTT CASSDHRRTNTGELFF
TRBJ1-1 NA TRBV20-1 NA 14 TGCAGTGCTCCTATACCAGGCATGAACACTGAAGCTTTCTTT CSAPIPGMNTEAFF
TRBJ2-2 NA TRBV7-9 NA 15 TGTGCCAGCAGTCGGAGCGGGTGGGACACCGGGGAGCTGTTTTTT CASSRSGWDTGELFF
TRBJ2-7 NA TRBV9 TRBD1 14 TGTGCCAGCAGCCCCCCGGACAGGGTCAACGAGCAGTACTTC CASSPPDRVNEQYF
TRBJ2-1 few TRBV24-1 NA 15 TGTGCCACCAGCCGAGGCCGTAAGGGCTACAATGAGCAGTTCTTC CATSRGRKGYNEQFF
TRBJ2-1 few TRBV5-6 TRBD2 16 TGTGCCAGCAGCTCCCCCGGGACTAGCGATTACAATGAGCAGTTCTTC CASSSPGTSDYNEQFF
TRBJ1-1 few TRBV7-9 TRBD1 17 TGTGCCAGCAGCTCGATTTCCCGACAGGGGGGGAACACTGAAGCTTTCTTT CASSSISRQGGNTEAFF
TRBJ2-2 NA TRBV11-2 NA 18 TGTGCCAGCAGCTCATTCATAGTTCGGGGGGCTGGCACCGGGGAGCTGTTTTTT CASSSFIVRGAGTGELFF
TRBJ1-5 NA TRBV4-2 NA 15 TGTGCCAGCAGCCAAGGAGGAGATAGCAATCAGCCCCAGCATTTT CASSQGGDSNQPQHF
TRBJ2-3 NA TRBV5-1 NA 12 TGCGCCAGCATGGGGGCCACAGATACGCAGTATTTT CASMGATDTQYF
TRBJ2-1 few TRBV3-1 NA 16 TGTGCCAGCAGCAGCCCTGGGACACCTCTGTACAATGAGCAGTTCTTC CASSSPGTPLYNEQFF
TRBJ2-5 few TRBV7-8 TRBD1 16 TGTGCCAGCAGCCCCTCGGGACAGGCTCCCCGCGAGACCCAGTACTTC CASSPSGQAPRETQYF
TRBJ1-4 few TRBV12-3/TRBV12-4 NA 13 TGTGCCAGCAGTTTGGGGATAAATGAAAAACTGTTTTTT CASSLGINEKLFF
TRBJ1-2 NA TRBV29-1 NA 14 TGCAGCGTTCTCCCGGAGACCTCTAACTATGGCTACACCTTC CSVLPETSNYGYTF
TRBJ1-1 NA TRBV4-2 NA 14 TGTGCCAGCAGCCAATACGGCCTGAACACTGAAGCTTTCTTT CASSQYGLNTEAFF
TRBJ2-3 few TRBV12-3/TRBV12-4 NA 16 TGTGCCAGCAGTCCCCAGGCGGGAACAGGAGCAGATACGCAGTATTTT CASSPQAGTGADTQYF
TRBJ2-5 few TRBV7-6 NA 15 TGTGCCAGCAGCTTAGCGGCGGGCCGCCAAGAGACCCAGTACTTC CASSLAAGRQETQYF
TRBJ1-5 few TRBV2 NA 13 TGTGCCAGCAGTGAGGGGGGCACTCAGCCCCAGCATTTT CASSEGGTQPQHF
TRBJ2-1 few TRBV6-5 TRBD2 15 TGTGCCAGCAGTTACGGGACGGCCCTAGCGGGAGGGCAGTTCTTC CASSYGTALAGGQFF
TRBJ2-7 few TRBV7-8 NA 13 TGTGCCAGCAACACAGGTACAGCCTACGAGCAGTACTTC CASNTGTAYEQYF
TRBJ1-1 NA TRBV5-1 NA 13 TGCGCCAGCAGCTTGGCCAGGCCGGATGAAGCTTTCTTT CASSLARPDEAFF
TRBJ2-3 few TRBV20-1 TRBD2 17 TGCAGTGCCCGTGATCGACGACTAGCGGGGGGGCCGAGTACGCAGTATTTT CSARDRRLAGGPSTQYF
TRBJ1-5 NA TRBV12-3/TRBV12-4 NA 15 TGTGCCAGCAGCCTAAGGGGTACAGGGCGCCAGCCCCAGCATTTT CASSLRGTGRQPQHF
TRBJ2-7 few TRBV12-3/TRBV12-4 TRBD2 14 TGTGCCAGCAGTCTTCTAGCGGGAGCTTCCGAGCAGTACTTC CASSLLAGASEQYF
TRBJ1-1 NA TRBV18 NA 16 TGTGCCAGCTCACCCTTGAGCGGGGGGGTAGGGCCTGAAGCTTTCTTT CASSPLSGGVGPEAFF